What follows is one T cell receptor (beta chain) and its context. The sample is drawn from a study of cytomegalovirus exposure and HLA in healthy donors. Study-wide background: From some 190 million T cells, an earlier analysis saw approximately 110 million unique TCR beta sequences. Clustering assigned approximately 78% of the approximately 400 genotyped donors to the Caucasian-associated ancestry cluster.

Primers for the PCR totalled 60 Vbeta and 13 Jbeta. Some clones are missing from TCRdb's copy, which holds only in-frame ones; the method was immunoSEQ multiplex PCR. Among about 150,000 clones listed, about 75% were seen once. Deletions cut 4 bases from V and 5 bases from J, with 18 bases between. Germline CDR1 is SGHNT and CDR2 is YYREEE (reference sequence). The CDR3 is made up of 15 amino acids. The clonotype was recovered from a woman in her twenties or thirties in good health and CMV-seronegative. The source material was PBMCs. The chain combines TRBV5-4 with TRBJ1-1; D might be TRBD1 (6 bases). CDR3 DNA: TGTGCCAGCAGCGGGGGGGGTACAGGGAGGACTGAAGCTTTCTTT. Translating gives CASSGGGTGRTEAFF. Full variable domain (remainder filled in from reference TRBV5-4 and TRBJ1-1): ETGVTQSPTHLIKTRGQQVTLRCSSQSGHNTVSWYQQALGQGPQFIFQYYREEENGRGNFPPRFSGLQFPNYSSELNVNALELDDSALYLCASSGGGTGRTEAFFGQGTRLTVV.